The rows below give T cell receptor beta chains drawn from one sample of a study of cytomegalovirus exposure and HLA in healthy donors. This table comes from immunoSEQ multiplex PCR, and its TCRdb copy is limited to in-frame clones, with some not included. Of 95,000 to 150,000 clones in the sample, 50% to 80% are singletons; the top ten hold about 8.1%. Sequenced: PBMCs. The receptors were gathered from a woman in her thirties or forties in good health and CMV-seropositive. Both conserved end residues are part of each CDR3. The D gene is left open where the match is weak. A clone size is listed for some rows: how often the clone was seen (once, few, many), or a class if it is expanded.

>.|TRBV14|.|TRBJ2-2
CASSQYGTGELFF
TGTGCCAGCAGCCAGTACGGGACCGGGGAGCTGTTTTTT
>TRBD2|TRBV4-2|.|TRBJ2-1
CASSRARGTEQFF
TGTGCCAGCAGCCGGGCGCGGGGGACTGAGCAGTTCTTC
>.|TRBV29-1|.|TRBJ2-2
CSSARNTGELFF
TGCAGCTCTGCTAGGAACACCGGGGAGCTGTTTTTT
>.|TRBV29-1|.|TRBJ1-4
CSAGDEKLFF
TGCAGCGCCGGTGATGAAAAACTGTTTTTT
>TRBD1|TRBV13|few|TRBJ2-7
CASSLTFGDRPTFYEQYF
TGTGCCAGCAGCTTAACTTTCGGGGACAGGCCCACGTTCTACGAGCAGTACTTC
>TRBD2|TRBV5-1|once|TRBJ2-1
CASSLQLTSPNNEQFF
TGCGCCAGCAGCTTGCAATTGACTAGCCCAAACAATGAGCAGTTCTTC
>.|TRBV29-1|.|TRBJ2-3
CSVGGLDTQYF
TGCAGCGTTGGGGGCTTGGATACGCAGTATTTT
>.|TRBV2|few|TRBJ2-5
CASSKADLGTQYF
TGTGCCAGCAGCAAGGCGGACTTGGGGACCCAGTACTTC
>.|TRBV28|.|TRBJ2-1
CASSLDEVLLYNGQFF
TGTGCCAGCAGTTTAGATGAGGTCCTCCTATACAATGGGCAGTTCTTC
>.|TRBV5-5|few|TRBJ2-3
CASSLGADTQYF
TGTGCCAGCAGCTTGGGAGCAGATACGCAGTATTTT
>.|TRBV13|.|TRBJ1-1
CASSVQGMNTEAFF
TGTGCCAGCAGCGTACAGGGAATGAACACTGAAGCTTTCTTT
>.|TRBV28|.|TRBJ1-2
CASRAALYGYTF
TGTGCCAGCAGGGCGGCCCTGTATGGCTACACCTTC
>TRBD2|TRBV18|few|TRBJ2-1
CASSPPGLGSNEQFF
TGTGCCAGCTCACCGCCGGGACTAGGCTCCAATGAGCAGTTCTTC
>.|TRBV15|.|TRBJ1-1
CATSRDEGQTEAFF
TGTGCCACCAGCAGAGATGAAGGACAAACTGAAGCTTTCTTT
>.|TRBV5-6|.|TRBJ2-1
CASSFERRSYNEQFF
TGTGCCAGCAGCTTCGAGCGCCGCTCCTACAATGAGCAGTTCTTC
>.|TRBV9|.|TRBJ2-1
CASSVGRGMSYNEQFF
TGTGCCAGCAGCGTAGGTCGAGGGATGAGTTACAATGAGCAGTTCTTC
>.|TRBV2|.|TRBJ2-1
CASSASSYNEQFF
TGTGCCAGTAGCGCGAGCTCCTACAATGAGCAGTTCTTC
>TRBD2|TRBV19|.|TRBJ2-1
CASSIPGLAGNEQFF
TGTGCCAGTAGTATCCCGGGACTAGCGGGCAATGAGCAGTTCTTC
>.|TRBV4-2|.|TRBJ1-1
CASSLLGEGTEAFF
TGTGCCAGCAGCCTCCTCGGGGAGGGGACTGAAGCTTTCTTT
>.|TRBV2|.|TRBJ1-5
CASNLQGRNQPQHF
TGTGCCAGCAACCTACAGGGACGCAATCAGCCCCAGCATTTT
>.|TRBV6-1|few|TRBJ1-1
CASSARDSGNTEAFF
TGTGCCAGCAGTGCCCGGGACTCGGGGAACACTGAAGCTTTCTTT